The 15 T cell receptor beta chains below were found in one sample sequenced in a study of control samples from healthy donors and cancer patients. Some clones are missing from TCRdb's copy, which holds only in-frame ones; the method was immunoSEQ multiplex PCR. The sample records 70,000 or so clones, 84% being singletons. The source material was blood. Every receptor here comes from a man aged 50 to 59 in good health.

The chain joins TRBV5-6 to TRBJ2-1, with TRBD2 matching over 12 bases. The CDR3 totals 15 residues. The germline CDR1 and CDR2 sequences are SGHDT and YYEEEE. With V trimmed by 4 bases and J by 4 bases, 3 bases remained unmatched. The CDR3 DNA sequence: TGTGCCAGCAGCCGGACTAGCGGGACATACAATGAGCAGTTCTTC. Its translation is CASSRTSGTYNEQFF.

The J gene is TRBJ1-2, the V gene TRBV19; a weak D match, TRBD1 (6 bases). Germline CDR1 LNHDA, CDR2 SQIVND (reference sequence). CDR3 length equals 16 residues. V shed 6 bases and J shed 8 bases, with 25 bases lying between them. The CDR3 bases are TGTGCCAGTAGCCCGGTCGGACAGAGGGGGGTAGACGGCTACACCTTC. It encodes CASSPVGQRGVDGYTF.

The chain recombines TRBV2 with TRBJ1-5; 9 bases fit TRBD1. The CDR3 runs to 14 residues. Looked up from germline, CDR1 is SNHLY and CDR2 is FYNNEI. With V trimmed by 7 bases and J by 8 bases, 9 bases remained unmatched. Written as DNA, the CDR3 is TGTGCCAGCACCTCAGGAGGACAGGGGAAGCCCCAGCATTTT. Protein product: CASTSGGQGKPQHF.

The chain joins TRBV4-3 to TRBJ2-7; D is uncertain. The V end lost 0 bases, the J end lost 3 bases, and 6 bases lay between the germline ends. The V gene's germline CDR1 is LGHNA and CDR2 YSLEER. This CDR3 is built from 13 residues. The CDR3 reads CASSQEEGYEQYF. The CDR3 region has the DNA TGCGCCAGCAGCCAAGAAGAAGGCTACGAGCAGTACTTC.

The chain combines TRBV6-5 with TRBJ1-6; 9 bases line up with TRBD1. Trimming took 4 bases from V and 9 from J; bases not matched to a gene: 4. The germline V gene encodes CDR1 MNHEY and CDR2 SVGAGI. The CDR3 consists of 14 residues. DNA of the CDR3: TGTGCCAGCAGTTCCGGGACAGGGATTTCACCCCTCCACTTT. Translating it yields CASSSGTGISPLHF.

This sequence joins TRBV19 and TRBJ2-7, with TRBD2 matching 12 bases. After removal of 2 bases from V and 2 bases from J, the junction contained 10 bases not matched to a gene. The CDR3 contains 18 residues. Germline loops: CDR1 LNHDA, CDR2 SQIVND (reference sequence). The DNA of the CDR3 is TGTGCCAGTAGTATATTATCCCCCCTAGCGGGAGGGACCTACGAGCAGTACTTC. This translates into CASSILSPLAGGTYEQYF. The complete variable domain, with remaining parts taken from reference TRBV19 and TRBJ2-7, reads DGGITQSPKYLFRKEGQNVTLSCEQNLNHDAMYWYRQDPGQGLRLIYYSQIVNDFQKGDIAEGYSVSREKKESFPLTVTSAQKNPTAFYLCASSILSPLAGGTYEQYFGPGTRLTVT.

The chain couples TRBV6-5 to TRBJ2-1; the D is unclear. Trimming stripped 3 bases from V and 5 bases from J, with 8 bases between. Germline loops: CDR1 MNHEY, CDR2 SVGAGI. The CDR3 length is 13 residues. The CDR3 protein is CASSYMGNNEQFF. DNA of the CDR3: TGTGCCAGCAGTTATATGGGTAACAATGAGCAGTTCTTC.

This chain uses TRBV7-6 with TRBJ2-3; D is undetermined. In germline, CDR1 is SGHVS, CDR2 FNYEAQ. Trimming removed 5 bases at V and 1 base at J, with 10 bases between. The CDR3 runs 14 residues. In nucleotides, the CDR3 is TGTGCCAGCAGCGCCCCCCCGGGCACAGATACGCAGTATTTT. Protein: CASSAPPGTDTQYF. The whole variable domain, remainder taken from reference TRBV7-6 and TRBJ2-3, is GAGVSQSPRYKVTKRGQDVALRCDPISGHVSLYWYRQALGQGPEFLTYFNYEAQQDKSGLPNDRFSAERPEGSISTLTIQRTEQRDSAMYRCASSAPPGTDTQYFGPGTRLTVL.

This chain connects TRBV9 to TRBJ2-5; D possibly corresponds to TRBD2 (5 bases). The CDR3 has 13 amino acids. With 4 bases removed from V and 5 bases from J, the gap between germline ends came to 12 bases. Germline loops: CDR1 SGDLS, CDR2 YYNGEE. The CDR3 is CASSPAGRETQYF. The CDR3 nucleotides are TGTGCCAGCAGCCCGGCGGGTAGGGAGACCCAGTACTTC.

The V call is TRBV11-2, the J call TRBJ2-2; D uncertain. Germline V gene lookup returns CDR1 SGHAT and CDR2 FQNNGV. This CDR3 has 14 amino acids. V gave up 1 base and J gave up 4 bases, with 7 bases separating them. The CDR3 spells CASSLVVATGELFF. In nucleotides, the CDR3 is TGTGCCAGCAGCTTAGTAGTGGCCACCGGGGAGCTGTTTTTT.

This clone was counted between two and nine times. The rearrangement joins TRBV7-6 to TRBJ1-2; 8 positions match TRBD1. Germline CDR1 SGHVS, CDR2 FNYEAQ. The CDR3 consists of 20 residues. V gave up 5 bases and J gave up 5 bases; unmatched junction bases: 25. DNA for the CDR3: TGTGCCAGCAGCCCCTCCCGTCTGGGCAGGGGGCGGGCGGGAGAATATGGCTACACCTTC. This gives the protein CASSPSRLGRGRAGEYGYTF.

On this clone: A read error may produce the germline difference seen at one junction end. The same CDR3 also results from other DNA sequences found in this sample. The chain is built from TRBV19 and TRBJ1-1; TRBD1 might be the D (6 bases). The V gene's germline CDR1 is LNHDA and CDR2 SQIVND (reference sequence). There are 14 residues in the CDR3. The CDR3 DNA is TGTGCCAGTAGTAGAAGGAAGGGGGGCACTGAGGCTTTCTTT. Residues: CASSRRKGGTEAFF. Full variable domain (remainder filled in from reference TRBV19 and TRBJ1-1): DGGITQSPKYLFRKEGQNVTLSCEQNLNHDAMYWYRQDPGQGLRLIYYSQIVNDFQKGDIAEGYSVSREKKESFPLTVTSAQKNPTAFYLCASSRRKGGTEAFFGQGTRLTVV.

The chain recombines TRBV24-1 with TRBJ1-1; a weak D match, TRBD1 (5 bases). Trimming removed 5 bases at V and 4 bases at J, with 10 bases between. The CDR3 totals 13 residues. The germline V gene encodes CDR1 KGHDR and CDR2 SFDVKD. CDR3 protein: CATSAQGATEAFF. The CDR3 region has the DNA TGTGCCACCAGTGCTCAGGGCGCCACTGAAGCTTTCTTT.

The chain is built from TRBV19 and TRBJ1-5; a weak D match, TRBD1 (5 bases). V gave up 7 bases and J gave up 2 bases, with 15 bases separating them. CDR1 and CDR2 (germline): LNHDA, SQIVND (reference sequence). This CDR3 region has 15 residues. CDR3 loop: CASMGGSLGNQPQHF. The CDR3 nucleotides read TGTGCCAGTATGGGGGGGAGTCTCGGCAATCAGCCCCAGCATTTT.

This chain connects TRBV5-1 to TRBJ2-7, with D tentatively TRBD2 (6 bases). The CDR3 extends over 13 amino acids. The ends were cut back, 5 bases at V and 2 bases at J, with 11 bases in the middle. Germline CDR1 is SGHRS and CDR2 is YFSETQ. The CDR3 here is CASSRDSAYEQYF. The CDR3 DNA follows: TGCGCCAGCAGTCGGGACTCCGCCTACGAGCAGTACTTC.